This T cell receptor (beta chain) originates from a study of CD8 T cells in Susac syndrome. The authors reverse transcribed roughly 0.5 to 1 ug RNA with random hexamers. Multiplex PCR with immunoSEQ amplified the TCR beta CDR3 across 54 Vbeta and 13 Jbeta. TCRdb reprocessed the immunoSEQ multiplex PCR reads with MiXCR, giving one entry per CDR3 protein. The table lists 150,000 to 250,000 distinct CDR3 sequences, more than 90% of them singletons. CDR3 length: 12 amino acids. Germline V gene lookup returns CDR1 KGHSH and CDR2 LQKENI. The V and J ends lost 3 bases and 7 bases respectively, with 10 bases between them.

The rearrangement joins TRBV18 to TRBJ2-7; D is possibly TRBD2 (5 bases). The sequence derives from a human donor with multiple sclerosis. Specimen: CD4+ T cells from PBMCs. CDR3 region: CASSPVPGEQYF. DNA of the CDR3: TGTGCCAGCTCACCGGTCCCGGGGGAGCAGTACTTC.